This TCR beta chain was recovered during a study of blood T cell repertoires in COVID-19. The method was immunoSEQ multiplex PCR; TCRdb's version includes in-frame clones alone and lacks a portion of them. The sample records about 300,000 clones, roughly 90% being singletons. With 0 bases removed from V and 1 base from J, the gap between germline ends came to 14 bases. CDR1 and CDR2 (germline): GTSNPN, SVGIG (reference sequence). The CDR3 length is 16 residues. The chain uses TRBV30 and TRBJ2-3; a possible D gene is TRBD1 (6 bases). This clonotype was obtained from a woman aged 18-29 years with acute COVID-19. Sequences were obtained from PBMCs or T cells enriched from blood (not recorded which). CDR3 sequence: CAWSVRQAMGTDTQYF. In nucleotides, the CDR3 is TGTGCCTGGAGTGTACGACAGGCGATGGGCACAGATACGCAGTATTTT. The whole variable domain, remainder taken from reference TRBV30 and TRBJ2-3, is SQTIHQWPATLVQPVGSPLSLECTVEGTSNPNLYWYRQAAGRGLQLLFYSVGIGQISSEVPQNLSASRPQDRQFILSSKKLLLSDSGFYLCAWSVRQAMGTDTQYFGPGTRLTVL.